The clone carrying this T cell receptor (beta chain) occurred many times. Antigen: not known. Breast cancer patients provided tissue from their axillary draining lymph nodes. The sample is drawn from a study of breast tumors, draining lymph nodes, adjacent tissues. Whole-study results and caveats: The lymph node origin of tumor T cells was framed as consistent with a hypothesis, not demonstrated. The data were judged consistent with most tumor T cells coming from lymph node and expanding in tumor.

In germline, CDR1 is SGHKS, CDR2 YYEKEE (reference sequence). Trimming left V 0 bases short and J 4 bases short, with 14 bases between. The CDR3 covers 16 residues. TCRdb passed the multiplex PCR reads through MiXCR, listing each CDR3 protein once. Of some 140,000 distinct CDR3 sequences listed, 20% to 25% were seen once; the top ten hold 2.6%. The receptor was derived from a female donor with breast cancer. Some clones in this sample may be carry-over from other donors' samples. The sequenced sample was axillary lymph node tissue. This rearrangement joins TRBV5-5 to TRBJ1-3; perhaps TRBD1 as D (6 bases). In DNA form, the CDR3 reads TGTGCCAGCAGCTTGGCCCAGACAGGTTCCGGAAACACCATATATTTT. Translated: CASSLAQTGSGNTIYF.